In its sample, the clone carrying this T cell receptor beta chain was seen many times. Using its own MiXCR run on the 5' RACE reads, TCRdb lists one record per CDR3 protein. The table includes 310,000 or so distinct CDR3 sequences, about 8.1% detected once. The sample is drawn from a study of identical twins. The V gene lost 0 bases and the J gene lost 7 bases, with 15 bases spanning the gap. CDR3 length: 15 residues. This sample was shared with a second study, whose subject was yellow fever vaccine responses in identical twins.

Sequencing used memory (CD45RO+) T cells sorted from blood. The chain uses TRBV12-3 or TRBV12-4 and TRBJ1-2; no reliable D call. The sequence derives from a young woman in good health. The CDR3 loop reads CASSLARNGRFGYTF. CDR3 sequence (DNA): TGTGCCAGCAGTTTAGCCCGAAATGGACGTTTTGGCTACACCTTC.